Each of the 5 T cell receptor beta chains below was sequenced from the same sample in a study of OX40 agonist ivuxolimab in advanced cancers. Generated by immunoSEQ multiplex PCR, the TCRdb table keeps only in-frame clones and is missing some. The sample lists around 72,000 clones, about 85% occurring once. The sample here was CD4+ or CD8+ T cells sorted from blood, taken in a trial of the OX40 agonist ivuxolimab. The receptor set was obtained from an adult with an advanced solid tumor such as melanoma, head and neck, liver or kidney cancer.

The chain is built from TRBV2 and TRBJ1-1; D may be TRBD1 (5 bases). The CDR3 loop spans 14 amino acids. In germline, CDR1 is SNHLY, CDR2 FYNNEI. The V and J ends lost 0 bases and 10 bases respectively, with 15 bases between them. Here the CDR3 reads CASSEASGAGGAFF. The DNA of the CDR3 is TGTGCCAGCAGTGAAGCGTCCGGGGCCGGAGGAGCTTTCTTT.

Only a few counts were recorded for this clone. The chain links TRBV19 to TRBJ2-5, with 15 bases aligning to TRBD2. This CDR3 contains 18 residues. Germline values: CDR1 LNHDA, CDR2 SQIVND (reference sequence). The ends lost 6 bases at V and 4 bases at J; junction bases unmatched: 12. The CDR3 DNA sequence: TGTGCCAGTAGGCCAGGACTAGCGGGAGGGCGTATCCGAGAGACCCAGTACTTC. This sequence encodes CASRPGLAGGRIRETQYF.

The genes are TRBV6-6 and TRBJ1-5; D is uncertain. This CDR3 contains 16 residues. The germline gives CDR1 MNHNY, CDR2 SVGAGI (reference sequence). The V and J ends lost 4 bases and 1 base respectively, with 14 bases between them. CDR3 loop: CASSLLVEESNQPQHF. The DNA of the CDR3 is TGTGCCAGCAGTTTATTAGTTGAAGAAAGCAATCAGCCCCAGCATTTT.

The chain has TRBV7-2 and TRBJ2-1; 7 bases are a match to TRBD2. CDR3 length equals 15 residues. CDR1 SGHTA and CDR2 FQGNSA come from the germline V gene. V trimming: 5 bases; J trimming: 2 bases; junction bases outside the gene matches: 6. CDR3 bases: TGTGCCAGCAGCCCCTCTAGCGGAACCTACAATGAGCAGTTCTTC. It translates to CASSPSSGTYNEQFF.

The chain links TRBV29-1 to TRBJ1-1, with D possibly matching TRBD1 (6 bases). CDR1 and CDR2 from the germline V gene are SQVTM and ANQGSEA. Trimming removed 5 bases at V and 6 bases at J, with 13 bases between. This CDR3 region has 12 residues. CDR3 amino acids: CSVHKGVAEAFF. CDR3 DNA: TGCAGCGTTCACAAGGGGGTCGCTGAAGCTTTCTTT.